Following are 19 T cell receptor beta chains from one sample sequenced in a study of CD8+ T cells in alopecia areata (dated by TCRdb to the late 2010s). Cells from pooled mouse cutaneous lymph nodes were stained for CD4, CD8alpha, NKG2D, NKG2ACE and other markers and then sorted on a BD Influx. Library preparation employed the immunoSEQ multiplex PCR assay. For TCR sequencing, RNA was extracted from every sample and reverse transcribed into cDNA to serve as template. TCRdb re-hosts the immuneACCESS table, in-frame sequences only. Its copies lack some clones; in the studies checked, an unresolved V gene accounts for under half of them, and the cause for the rest is not known. This sample was tabulated with 7,500 to 10,000 clones, among which there are no singletons. The ten largest clones capture about 20% of the sample. Sequencing was done on a sample of CD8+ T cells sorted from a lymph node. These TCRs come from a C3H/HeJ mouse with alopecia areata. Members of this strain share the MHC haplotype H2-k.

This clone was observed many times. Gene names are the mouse ones. The read ends 4 residues before the CDR3 terminus; that terminus is restored from the germline J gene. This rearrangement joins TRBV13-3 to TRBJ2-3, with 10 bases that match TRBD1. Germline V CDR1 and CDR2: NNHDY, SYVADS. The ends lost 5 bases at V and 2 bases at J; junction bases unmatched: 8. The CDR3 runs to 16 residues. The CDR3 DNA, read in part, is TGTGCCAGCAGCCCCGGGACAGGGGCCCTTGCAGAA. It encodes CASSPGTGALAE. In full, the CDR3 reads CASSPGTGALAETLYF.

This clone came up many times. Gene names are mouse gene names. The read ends 4 residues shy of where the CDR3 ends; the end is completed using the germline J gene. The rearrangement uses TRBV1 and TRBJ2-7; TRBD1 matches at 7 bases. This CDR3 spans 13 amino acids. The germline CDR1 and CDR2 sequences are NSQYPW and LRSPGD (reference sequence). V shed 1 base, J shed 3 bases, and the junction held 0 bases outside the gene matches. The CDR3 here is CTCSAGDSYEQYF. Partial CDR3 DNA: TGCACCTGCAGTGCAGGGGACAGCTAT.

This clone was seen many times. The gene names given are mouse names. The read gets to within 4 residues of the CDR3 end, and the germline J gene fills in the rest. The rearrangement links TRBV5 to TRBJ2-5; 7 bases match TRBD2. In germline, CDR1 is LGHNA, CDR2 YNLKQL (reference sequence). The CDR3 totals 14 residues. CDR3 DNA (partial): TGTGCCAGCAGACCCCTGGGGGTGGAGGAC. This sequence encodes CASRPLGVED. The complete CDR3 protein is CASRPLGVEDTQYF.

This clone has a count of ten or more. Gene names follow the mouse nomenclature. The missing CDR3 end, 4 residues past where the read stops, is filled in from the germline J gene. The chain employs TRBV5 and TRBJ2-1, with no clear D. The CDR3 is 12 amino acids. From germline, CDR1 is LGHNA and CDR2 YNLKQL (reference sequence). CDR3 loop: CASSQDRAEQFF. The covered CDR3 bases are TGTGCCAGCAGCCAAGATAGGGCT.

This clone was counted at least ten times. Genes and germline come from the mouse. The missing CDR3 end, 4 residues past where the read stops, is filled in from the germline J gene. This chain connects TRBV1 to TRBJ2-5, with TRBD2 matching 13 bases. Germline-derived CDR1 and CDR2 are NSQYPW and LRSPGD (reference sequence). The CDR3 totals 15 residues. Trimming took 6 bases from V and 2 from J; bases not matched to a gene: 2. Partial CDR3 DNA: TGCACCTGCAGCCGGGACTGGGGGGGCCAAGAC. Translated: CTCSRDWGGQD. The entire CDR3 reads CTCSRDWGGQDTQYF.

There are a few counts of this clone. Here the gene names and germline are mouse. Coverage ceases 4 residues before the CDR3 finishes, and the germline J gene fills in the end. This chain connects TRBV16 to TRBJ2-2, with 13 bases lining up with TRBD2. Germline values: CDR1 SGHSA, CDR2 FRNQAP. This CDR3 is 17 amino acids long. Trimming cost V 5 bases and J 3 bases; bases outside gene matches: 6. The sequenced part of the CDR3 DNA is TGTGCAAGCAGCCCCGGACTGGGGGGGCCCCACACCGGG. It codes for CASSPGLGGPHTG. The full CDR3 protein is CASSPGLGGPHTGQLYF.

In its sample, this clone was seen many times. Any gene name here is a mouse gene name. The read comes to an end 4 residues before the CDR3 does, leaving the germline J gene to fill in the end. The V and J genes are TRBV13-3 and TRBJ2-3; weak D call: TRBD1 (6 bases). Trimming cost V 2 bases and J 0 bases, with 10 bases left between them. The CDR3 has 15 amino acids. Germline V lookup: CDR1 NNHDY, CDR2 SYVADS. CDR3: CASSEGTTSAETLYF. The part of the CDR3 DNA that was read is TGTGCCAGCAGTGAAGGGACAACTAGTGCAGAA.

This clone rates as medium-sized. Mouse germline and gene names are used. From the germline J gene comes the end of the CDR3, since the read stops 4 residues before it. The chain carries TRBV13-1 and TRBJ2-2; the D gene is possibly TRBD1 (7 bases). The CDR3 consists of 17 residues. Deletions cut 0 bases from V and 4 bases from J, with 16 bases between. Germline-derived CDR1 and CDR2 are NSHNY and SYGAGN. CDR3 sequence reads: CASSDAKGAGGTGQLYF. CDR3 DNA, as far as it was read: TGTGCCAGCAGTGATGCAAAGGGGGCAGGGGGCACCGGG.

Ten or more counts support this clone. Gene names denote mouse genes. The read ends 4 residues shy of where the CDR3 ends; the end is completed using the germline J gene. This rearrangement joins TRBV14 to TRBJ2-7; D remains ambiguous. Deletions cut 3 bases from V and 0 bases from J, with 10 bases between. CDR1 is SGHDT, CDR2 FRDEAV, per germline. The CDR3 has 14 residues. The CDR3 reads CASSYTASSYEQYF. The CDR3 bases that were read are TGTGCCAGCAGTTATACAGCTAGCTCCTAT.

This clone was observed a few times. The gene names given are mouse names. The CDR3 end falls 4 residues outside the read, so it is completed with the germline J gene. The chain links TRBV31 to TRBJ2-4; the D gene is possibly TRBD2 (7 bases). CDR1 GKSSPN and CDR2 SITVG come from the germline V gene. The CDR3 loop spans 14 amino acids. The CDR3 is CAWSLGGRENTLYF. The CDR3 bases that were read are TGTGCCTGGAGTCTAGGGGGGCGGGAAAAC.

In this sample, this clone turned up a few times. Gene names are the mouse ones. The read falls 4 residues short of the CDR3 end, and the missing part is taken from the germline J gene. The chain recombines TRBV24 with TRBJ1-2; weak D call: TRBD1 (5 bases). V lost 2 bases and J lost 2, with 6 bases in between. The V gene's germline CDR1 is KGHTA and CDR2 FRNEEI. The CDR3 has 13 residues. The CDR3 reads CASSLGGNSDYTF. The covered CDR3 bases are TGTGCCAGCAGTCTGGGGGGGAACTCC.

The sample holds many counts of this clone. All gene names here are mouse names. Read data end 4 residues before the CDR3 end; the end is taken from the germline J gene. The chain has TRBV19 and TRBJ2-3; TRBD2 matches 14 bases. The CDR3 sequence is 18 residues long. After removal of 4 bases from V and 1 base from J, the junction contained 8 bases not matched to a gene. Per germline, CDR1 FNHDT and CDR2 SITEND (reference sequence). CDR3 DNA (partial): TGTGCCAGCAGTCGGGACTGGGGGGGCGCGAGTGGTGCAGAA. It specifies CASSRDWGGASGAE. The whole CDR3 protein is CASSRDWGGASGAETLYF. Combining the CDR3 with reference TRBV19 and TRBJ2-3 gives the whole variable domain GGIITQTPKFLIGQEGQKLTLKCQQNFNHDTMYWYRQDSGKGLRLIYYSITENDLQKGDLSEGYDASREKKSSFSLTVTSAQKNEMAVFLCASSRDWGGASGAETLYFGSGTRLTVL.

In its sample, this clone was seen many times. Gene names and germline match the mouse. Read data end 4 residues before the CDR3 end; the end is taken from the germline J gene. The chain uses TRBV5 and TRBJ2-5; D perhaps matches TRBD1 (6 bases). This CDR3 has 16 amino acids. Germline CDR1 reads LGHNA; CDR2 reads YNLKQL (reference sequence). V dropped 2 bases and J dropped 2 bases, with 14 bases sitting between them. The CDR3 protein is CASSQTHSGVQDTQYF. Partial CDR3 DNA: TGTGCCAGCAGCCAAACCCACTCAGGGGTCCAAGAC.

This clone turned up a few times. Gene names are the mouse ones. The CDR3 goes on 4 residues after the read ends, and that part is filled in from the germline J gene. J is TRBJ2-1 and V is TRBV31; 8 bases are shared with TRBD2. The CDR3 extends over 14 amino acids. Germline V gene sequence: CDR1 GKSSPN, CDR2 SITVG. J was trimmed by 5 bases and V by 0 bases; bases with no gene match: 3. CDR3 DNA (partial): TGTGCCTGGAGTCTGGGGGGGCTGGATGCT. It is translated as CAWSLGGLDA. The full CDR3 protein is CAWSLGGLDAEQFF.

As for this clone: Mouse germline and gene names are used. With the read ending 4 residues before the CDR3 end, the germline J gene is used to fill in that end. V usage is TRBV31 and J usage is TRBJ2-5; D is unresolved. The length of the CDR3 is 14 residues. The V end lost 0 bases, the J end lost 3 bases, and 10 bases lay between the germline ends. Germline loops: CDR1 GKSSPN, CDR2 SITVG. The CDR3 loop is CAWSLVLLQDTQYF. Partial CDR3 DNA: TGTGCCTGGAGTCTAGTTCTGCTTCAAGAC.

By share, this clone counts as medium-sized (0.01 to 0.1%). Gene names are mouse gene names. Read data end 4 residues before the CDR3 end; the end is taken from the germline J gene. The rearrangement joins TRBV1 to TRBJ2-5; possible D gene TRBD1, 6 bases. The CDR3 length is 15 residues. Trimming removed 3 bases from V and 2 bases from J, with 12 bases in between. CDR1 is NSQYPW, CDR2 LRSPGD, per germline (reference sequence). The sequenced CDR3 bases are TGCACCTGCAGTGCGATGGGCAGGGGCCAAGAC. Translated: CTCSAMGRGQD. The whole CDR3 protein reads CTCSAMGRGQDTQYF.

This clone occurred many times. All gene names here are mouse names. The observed sequence ends 4 residues before the CDR3 terminus, with the missing tail filled in from the germline J gene. The J gene is TRBJ2-5, the V gene TRBV16, with 10 bases identical to TRBD2. The J segment lost 3 bases and the V segment lost 0 bases, leaving 3 bases of the junction unmatched. The germline V gene has CDR1 SGHSA and CDR2 FRNQAP. CDR3 length equals 16 residues. CDR3 DNA (partial): TGTGCAAGCAGCTTAGATAGGACTGGGGGACAAGAC. It specifies CASSLDRTGGQD. The whole CDR3 reads CASSLDRTGGQDTQYF.

The sample holds many counts of this clone. Mouse germline and gene names are used. Coverage ceases 4 residues before the CDR3 finishes, and the germline J gene fills in the end. The J gene is TRBJ2-1, the V gene TRBV19; 7 bases are a match to TRBD2. Germline V gives CDR1 FNHDT, CDR2 SITEND (reference sequence). This CDR3 is built from 11 residues. This CDR3 reads CASTLGAEQFF. Partial CDR3 DNA: TGTGCCAGCACACTGGGGGCT.

This clone is judged medium-sized. Here the gene names and germline are mouse. Read data end 4 residues before the CDR3 end; the end is taken from the germline J gene. This sequence joins TRBV13-3 and TRBJ2-3; D is uncertain. The CDR3 has 14 amino acids. Germline CDR1 is NNHDY and CDR2 is SYVADS. Trimming removed 0 bases from V and 0 bases from J, with 5 bases in between. CDR3 residues: CASSDDFSAETLYF. The covered CDR3 bases are TGTGCCAGCAGTGATGACTTTAGTGCAGAA.